These T cell receptor beta chains were read from a single sample in a study of metastatic and nonmetastatic thyroid tumors. TCRdb reprocessed the PCR reads via MiXCR. The sample has approximately 84,000 clones, under 15% seen once. The sequenced material came from blood. Receptor source: a female donor with papillary thyroid cancer or a benign thyroid nodule (not recorded which). Some clones in this sample may be carry-over from other donors' samples. CDR3s include the opening cysteine and the closing phenylalanine or tryptophan.

len	v_gene	j_gene	CDR3aa
17	TRBV6-1	TRBJ2-7	CASSPRRSGTGGYEQYF
13	TRBV3-1	TRBJ1-1	CASSQGWNTEAFF
13	TRBV19	TRBJ1-1	CASSIQGNTEAFF
13	TRBV15	TRBJ2-7	CATSRALAGEQYF
16	TRBV4-1	TRBJ1-4	CASSPVSWATNEKLFF
16	TRBV5-1	TRBJ1-3	CASSFGTTLPGNTIYF
15	TRBV5-1	TRBJ2-7	CASSLVETGPYEQYF
13	TRBV5-1	TRBJ1-1	CASSATTNTEAFF
14	TRBV12-3/TRBV12-4	TRBJ1-2	CARSTTGADYGYTF
14	TRBV2	TRBJ2-2	CASRSGTTTGELFF
12	TRBV5-6	TRBJ2-2	CASSFPGGELFF
13	TRBV3-1	TRBJ2-5	CASSQVVQETQYF
13	TRBV20-1	TRBJ2-7	CSARGTGIYEQYF
14	TRBV5-1	TRBJ1-5	CASSTEGGMKPQHF
17	TRBV15	TRBJ2-7	CATSPSAMARKTYEQYF
14	TRBV18	TRBJ2-7	CASSPDREPFEQYF
13	TRBV20-1	TRBJ2-7	CSARLAGTYEQYF
16	TRBV6-1	TRBJ1-1	CASTLPWGGGDTEAFF
15	TRBV11-1	TRBJ2-5	CASSPGTVRQETQYF
14	TRBV29-1	TRBJ2-3	CSVAGLAGTDTQYF
13	TRBV19	TRBJ2-3	CASSFRGTDTQYF
16	TRBV28	TRBJ2-3	CASSLAIRGLADTQYF
12	TRBV5-1	TRBJ1-4	CASKGRVGELFF
14	TRBV11-1	TRBJ2-1	CASSSSGNRNEQFF
17	TRBV30	TRBJ1-2	CAWTYCYRVRLVDGYTF
15	TRBV6-1	TRBJ1-2	CASSLSGKGGMGYSF
12	TRBV29-1	TRBJ2-3	CSVPGLGDTQYF
14	TRBV5-1	TRBJ2-1	CASSSDGYYNEQFF
13	TRBV18	TRBJ2-1	CASSPPTGDEQFF
14	TRBV28	TRBJ2-2	CASIPTPNNEELFF
15	TRBV5-1	TRBJ2-5	CASSLFSVGAETQYF
16	TRBV10-1	TRBJ1-1	CASSEDRTGVSTEAFF
15	TRBV4-2	TRBJ2-5	CASSQDDRAEETQYF
15	TRBV18	TRBJ1-5	CASSPEGLDNQPQHF
17	TRBV7-8	TRBJ1-1	CASIPRPGQVGNTEAFF
17	TRBV15	TRBJ2-7	CATSRLMGGQISYEQYF
16	TRBV30	TRBJ2-5	CAWNSGGLIRGETQYF
15	TRBV20-1	TRBJ2-7	CSAGTGALGRYEQYF
15	TRBV28	TRBJ1-2	CASSLTFAGPYGYTF
13	TRBV29-1	TRBJ1-1	CSVGGEGPRKAFF
16	TRBV24-1	TRBJ2-1	CATGSFSDPTVDEQFF